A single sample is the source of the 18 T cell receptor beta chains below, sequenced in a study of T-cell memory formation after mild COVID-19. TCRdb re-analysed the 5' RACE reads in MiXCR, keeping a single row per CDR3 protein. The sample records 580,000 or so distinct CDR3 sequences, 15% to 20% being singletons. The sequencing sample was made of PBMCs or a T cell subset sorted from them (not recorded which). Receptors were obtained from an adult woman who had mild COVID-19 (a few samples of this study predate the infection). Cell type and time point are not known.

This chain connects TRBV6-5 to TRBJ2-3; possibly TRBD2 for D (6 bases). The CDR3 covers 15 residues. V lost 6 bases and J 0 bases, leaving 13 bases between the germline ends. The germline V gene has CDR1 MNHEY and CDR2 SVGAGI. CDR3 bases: TGTGCCAGCAGCCTTAGCGGCTTTAGCACAGATACGCAGTATTTT. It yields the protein CASSLSGFSTDTQYF.

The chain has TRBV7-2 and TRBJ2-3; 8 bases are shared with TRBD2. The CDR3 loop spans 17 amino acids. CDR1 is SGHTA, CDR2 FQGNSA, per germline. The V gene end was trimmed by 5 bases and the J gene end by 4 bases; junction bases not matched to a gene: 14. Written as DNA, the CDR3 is TGTGCCAGCAGCCTCCCAGTACTAGCGGAGACGGCAGATACGCAGTATTTT. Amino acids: CASSLPVLAETADTQYF.

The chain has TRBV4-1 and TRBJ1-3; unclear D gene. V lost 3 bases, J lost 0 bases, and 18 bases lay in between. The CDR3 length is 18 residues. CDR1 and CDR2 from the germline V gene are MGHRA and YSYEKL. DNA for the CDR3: TGCGCCAGCAGCCAGCCATTCCGGACGGCCAGCTCTGGAAACACCATATATTTT. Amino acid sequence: CASSQPFRTASSGNTIYF.

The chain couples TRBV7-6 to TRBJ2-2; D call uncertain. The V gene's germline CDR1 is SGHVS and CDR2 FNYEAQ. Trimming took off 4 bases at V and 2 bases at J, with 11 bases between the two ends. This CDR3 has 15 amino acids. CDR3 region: CASSSGSPNTGELFF. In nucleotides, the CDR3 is TGTGCCAGCAGCTCCGGGTCTCCTAACACCGGGGAGCTGTTTTTT.

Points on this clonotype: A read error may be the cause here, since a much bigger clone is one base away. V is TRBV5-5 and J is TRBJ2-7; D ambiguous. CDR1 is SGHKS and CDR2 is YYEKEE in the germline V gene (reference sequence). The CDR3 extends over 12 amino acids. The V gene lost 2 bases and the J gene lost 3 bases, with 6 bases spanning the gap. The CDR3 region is CASSFGIYEQYF. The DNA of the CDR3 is TGTGCCAGCAGCTTTGGGATCTACGAGCAGTACTTC.

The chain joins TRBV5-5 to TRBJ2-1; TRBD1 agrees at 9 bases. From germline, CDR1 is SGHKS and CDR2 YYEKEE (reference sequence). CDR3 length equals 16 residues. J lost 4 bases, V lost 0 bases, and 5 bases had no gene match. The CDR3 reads CASSLVGGQGYNEQFF. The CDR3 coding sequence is TGTGCCAGCAGCTTGGTTGGGGGACAGGGTTACAATGAGCAGTTCTTC.

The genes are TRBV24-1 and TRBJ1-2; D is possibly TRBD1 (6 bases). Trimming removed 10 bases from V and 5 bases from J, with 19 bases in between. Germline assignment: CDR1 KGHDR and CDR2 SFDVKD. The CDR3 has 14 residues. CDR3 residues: CATRTGHGTYGYTF. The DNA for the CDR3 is TGTGCCACGAGGACGGGACACGGGACGTATGGCTACACCTTC.

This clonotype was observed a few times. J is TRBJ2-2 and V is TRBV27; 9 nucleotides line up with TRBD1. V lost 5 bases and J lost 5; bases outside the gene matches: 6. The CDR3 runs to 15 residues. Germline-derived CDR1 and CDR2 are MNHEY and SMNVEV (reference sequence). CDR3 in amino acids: CASSPGTGSTGELFF. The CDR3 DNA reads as TGTGCCAGCAGTCCCGGGACAGGGAGTACCGGGGAGCTGTTTTTT.

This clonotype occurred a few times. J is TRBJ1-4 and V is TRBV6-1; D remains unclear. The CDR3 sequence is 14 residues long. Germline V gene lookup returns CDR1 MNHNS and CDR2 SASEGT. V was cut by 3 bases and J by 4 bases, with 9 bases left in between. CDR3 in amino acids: CASSDTARNEKLFF. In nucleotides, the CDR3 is TGTGCCAGCAGTGACACAGCCCGTAATGAAAAACTGTTTTTT.

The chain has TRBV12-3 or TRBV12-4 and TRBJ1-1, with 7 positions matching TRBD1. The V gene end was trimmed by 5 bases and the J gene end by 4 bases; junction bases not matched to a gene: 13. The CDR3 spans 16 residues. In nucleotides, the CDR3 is TGTGCCAGCAGTCGAACCCTAGACAGGGACGGCACTGAAGCTTTCTTT. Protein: CASSRTLDRDGTEAFF.

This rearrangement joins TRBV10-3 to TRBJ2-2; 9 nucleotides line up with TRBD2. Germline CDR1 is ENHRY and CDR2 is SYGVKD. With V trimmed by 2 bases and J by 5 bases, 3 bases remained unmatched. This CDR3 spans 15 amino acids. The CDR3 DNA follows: TGTGCCATCAGTGAGCCGGGACTAGCTACCGGGGAGCTGTTTTTT. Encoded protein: CAISEPGLATGELFF.

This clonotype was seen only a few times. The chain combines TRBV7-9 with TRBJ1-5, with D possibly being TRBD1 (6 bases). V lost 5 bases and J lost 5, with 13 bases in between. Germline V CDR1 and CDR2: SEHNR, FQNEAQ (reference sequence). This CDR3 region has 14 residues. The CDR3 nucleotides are TGTGCCAGCAGCCCGGACAGTTGGGATCAGCCCCAGCATTTT. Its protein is CASSPDSWDQPQHF.

The CDR3 bases are TGCGCCAGCAGCCAAAGGGGGGACACTTCTCCTCAATGGAACACCGGGGAGCTGTTTTTT. It specifies CASSQRGDTSPQWNTGELFF. This chain uses TRBV4-1 with TRBJ2-2; D is possibly TRBD1 or TRBD2 (6 bases each). Germline V gives CDR1 MGHRA, CDR2 YSYEKL. The CDR3 sequence is 20 residues long. V lost 2 bases to trimming and J lost 1 base, with 23 bases between them.

Here the CDR3 reads CASERRSPNPYEQYF. As DNA, the CDR3 is TGCGCCAGCGAAAGGCGTTCTCCAAACCCCTACGAGCAGTACTTC. The chain employs TRBV4-1 and TRBJ2-7; D not resolved. The CDR3 has 15 amino acids. Germline V gene data show CDR1 as MGHRA and CDR2 as YSYEKL. The ends were cut back, 8 bases at V and 2 bases at J, with 19 bases in the middle.

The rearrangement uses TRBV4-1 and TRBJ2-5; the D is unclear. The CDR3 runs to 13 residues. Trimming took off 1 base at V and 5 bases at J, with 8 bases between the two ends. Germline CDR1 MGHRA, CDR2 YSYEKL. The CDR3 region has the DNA TGCGCCAGCAGCCAAGGGACGGCTGAGACCCAGTACTTC. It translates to CASSQGTAETQYF.

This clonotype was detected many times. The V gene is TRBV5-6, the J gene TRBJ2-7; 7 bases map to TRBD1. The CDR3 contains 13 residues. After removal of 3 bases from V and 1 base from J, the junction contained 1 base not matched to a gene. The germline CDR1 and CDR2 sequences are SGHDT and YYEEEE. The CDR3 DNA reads TGTGCCAGCAGCTGGGGACAGTCCTACGAGCAGTACTTC. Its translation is CASSWGQSYEQYF. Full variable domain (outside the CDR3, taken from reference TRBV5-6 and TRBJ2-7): DAGVTQSPTHLIKTRGQQVTLRCSPKSGHDTVSWYQQALGQGPQFIFQYYEEEERQRGNFPDRFSGHQFPNYSSELNVNALLLGDSALYLCASSWGQSYEQYFGPGTRLTVT.

CDR3 loop: CSALPRTGIYGYTF. CDR3 bases: TGCAGTGCGCTCCCCAGGACAGGAATCTATGGCTACACCTTC. The genes are TRBV20-1 and TRBJ1-2; TRBD1 aligns across 7 bases. Germline V lookup: CDR1 DFQATT, CDR2 SNEGSKA (reference sequence). The CDR3 contains 14 residues. Losses at the gene ends were 6 bases for V and 4 bases for J; bases not matched to a gene: 11.

CDR3 in DNA: TGTGCCAGCAGCAAGACCCCCGGAGAGACCCAGTACTTC. Translation gives CASSKTPGETQYF. The chain links TRBV7-2 to TRBJ2-5; D unclear. V was trimmed by 5 bases and J by 4 bases, leaving 11 bases between them. In germline, CDR1 is SGHTA, CDR2 FQGNSA. The CDR3 contains 13 residues.